The 9 T cell receptor beta chains presented below share a single source sample, sequenced in a study of T-cell reconstitution after alpha-beta-depleted transplantation in children. Preparation of the TCRbeta library was carried out with unique molecular identifiers. MiXCR was run by TCRdb on the PCR reads, yielding one entry per CDR3 protein. Seen here are about 72,000 distinct CDR3 sequences, more than 5.5% observed once, and the top ten hold around 2.6%. The sample was PBMCs from the stem cell graft donor, taken from the stem cell graft. Receptors were obtained from a human donor who donated a stem cell graft to a child with acute lymphoblastic leukemia.

This clonotype was seen only a few times. CDR3 loop: CSARALGETQYF. CDR3 DNA: TGCAGTGCTAGAGCCCTAGGGGAGACCCAGTACTTC. V is TRBV20-1 and J is TRBJ2-5; D remains ambiguous. Trimming removed 1 base from V and 5 bases from J, with 8 bases in between. The germline V gene has CDR1 DFQATT and CDR2 SNEGSKA (reference sequence). The CDR3 is 12 residues long.

V is TRBV6-2 or TRBV6-3 and J is TRBJ2-3; a possible D gene is TRBD1 (5 bases). Germline assignment: CDR1 MNHEY and CDR2 SVGEGT. V was cut by 5 bases and J by 2 bases, with 11 bases left in between. The CDR3 sequence is 14 residues long. CDR3 DNA sequence: TGTGCCAGCAGTACAGGACCGACCACAGATACGCAGTATTTT. This encodes CASSTGPTTDTQYF.

This clonotype was found many times. The genes are TRBV20-1 and TRBJ2-7; 7 bases line up with TRBD2. This CDR3 comprises 15 residues. V gave up 6 bases and J gave up 2 bases; unmatched junction bases: 13. The germline gives CDR1 DFQATT, CDR2 SNEGSKA (reference sequence). The chain's CDR3 is CSAKTPRTSTYEQYF. The CDR3, as DNA: TGCAGTGCCAAAACACCTAGGACTAGTACCTACGAGCAGTACTTC.

The V and J genes are TRBV7-3 and TRBJ2-3; the match to TRBD2 covers 11 bases. The trim removed 2 bases at V and 2 bases at J, leaving 6 bases unmatched. Per germline, CDR1 SGHTA and CDR2 FQGTGA. CDR3 length equals 17 residues. The CDR3 DNA is TGTGCCAGCAGCTTACCTATAGCGGGAGGGCACACAGATACGCAGTATTTT. This gives the protein CASSLPIAGGHTDTQYF.

This clonotype was counted between two and nine times. This chain joins TRBV7-9 and TRBJ2-7; 7 bases align to TRBD2. Germline assignment: CDR1 SEHNR and CDR2 FQNEAQ (reference sequence). The CDR3 has 12 residues. Losses at the gene ends were 10 bases for V and 0 bases for J; bases not matched to a gene: 3. CDR3 in DNA: TGTGCCACAGCGGGGCTCTCCTACGAGCAGTACTTC. Translated, it gives CATAGLSYEQYF. The complete variable domain, with remaining parts taken from reference TRBV7-9 and TRBJ2-7, reads DTGVSQNPRHKITKRGQNVTFRCDPISEHNRLYWYRQTLGQGPEFLTYFQNEAQLEKSRLLSDRFSAERPKGSFSTLEIQRTEQGDSAMYLCATAGLSYEQYFGPGTRLTVT.

This clonotype was observed many times. The chain carries TRBV12-3 or TRBV12-4 and TRBJ2-5; tentative D call: TRBD1 (6 bases). The germline V and J ends were trimmed by 6 bases and 5 bases, with 16 bases remaining between them. The CDR3 spans 14 residues. CDR3 nucleotide sequence: TGTGCCAGCAGCCTTATGGACAGCAGTGAGACCCAGTACTTC. Its protein product is CASSLMDSSETQYF.

This clonotype came up many times. V and J are TRBV6-1 and TRBJ1-1, with 7 bases identical to TRBD1. The CDR3 sequence is 14 residues long. The V gene end was trimmed by 5 bases and the J gene end by 5 bases; junction bases not matched to a gene: 8. Germline CDR1 MNHNS, CDR2 SASEGT. The CDR3 is CASSKRQGLTEAFF. DNA for the CDR3: TGTGCCAGCAGTAAGAGACAGGGACTTACTGAAGCTTTCTTT.

This clonotype was counted at least ten times. The CDR3 is CASSQAPRSGTGLGKLFF. The CDR3 DNA reads TGCGCCAGCAGCCAAGCGCCAAGGTCGGGGACAGGGTTAGGGAAACTGTTTTTT. V is TRBV4-3 and J is TRBJ1-4; 9 nucleotides line up with TRBD1. Germline V gives CDR1 LGHNA, CDR2 YSLEER. The CDR3 covers 18 residues. Losses at the gene ends were 1 base for V and 11 bases for J; bases not matched to a gene: 17.

This clonotype showed up many times. Sequence at one end of the junction differs from germline and may be a read error. The rearrangement links TRBV24-1 to TRBJ1-2, with D perhaps TRBD1 (6 bases). Germline V gene data show CDR1 as KGHDR and CDR2 as SFDVKD. The CDR3 sequence is 14 residues long. The CDR3 region is CATSDLGGDYGYTF. The CDR3 DNA reads as TGTGCCACCAGTGATTTGGGGGGCGACTATGGCTATACCTTC.